The rows below give T cell receptor beta chains drawn from one sample of a study of identical twins. TCRdb re-called the 5' RACE reads with MiXCR, one entry per CDR3 protein. This table holds about 240,000 distinct CDR3 sequences, more than 9% found once. Sequencing was carried out using memory T cells sorted from blood. These receptors were collected from a man aged 45-60 years in good health. Both conserved end residues are part of each CDR3. D genes are given only for firm matches. For some rows the clone size is stated as once, few or many, or as a class when expanded; others skip it.

J gene: TRBJ2-3
D gene: NA
clone size: NA
V gene: TRBV6-1
CDR3 DNA: TGTGCCAGCAGTGTAGGGAAGAGCACAGATACGCAGTATTTT
CDR3 protein: CASSVGKSTDTQYF

J gene: TRBJ2-1
D gene: NA
clone size: NA
V gene: TRBV7-2
CDR3 DNA: TGTGCCAGCAGCGTCATGTACTACAATGAGCAGTTCTTC
CDR3 protein: CASSVMYYNEQFF

J gene: TRBJ2-1
D gene: NA
clone size: many
V gene: TRBV29-1
CDR3 DNA: TGCAGCGTTGAAGGGCTCAATGAGCAGTTCTTC
CDR3 protein: CSVEGLNEQFF

J gene: TRBJ2-5
D gene: TRBD2
clone size: NA
V gene: TRBV7-2
CDR3 DNA: TGTGCCAGCAGCGGGACTAGCGGGGTCCAAGAGACCCAGTACTTC
CDR3 protein: CASSGTSGVQETQYF

J gene: TRBJ2-1
D gene: NA
clone size: many
V gene: TRBV29-1
CDR3 DNA: TGCAGCGTTCTTGGAGGGGTCAAGAATGAGCAGTTCTTC
CDR3 protein: CSVLGGVKNEQFF

J gene: TRBJ2-1
D gene: TRBD2
clone size: many
V gene: TRBV3-1
CDR3 DNA: TGTGCCAGCAGCCAAGAGGGGACTAGGAGTGGGGAGCAGTTCTTC
CDR3 protein: CASSQEGTRSGEQFF

J gene: TRBJ1-2
D gene: NA
clone size: many
V gene: TRBV7-2
CDR3 DNA: TGTGCCAGCGATACGGGGCCCCCCTATGGCTACACCTTC
CDR3 protein: CASDTGPPYGYTF

J gene: TRBJ2-1
D gene: TRBD2
clone size: NA
V gene: TRBV20-1
CDR3 DNA: TGCAGTGCTAGAGATCGGACTAGCGGGAGTTGGGGTGAGCAGTTCTTC
CDR3 protein: CSARDRTSGSWGEQFF

J gene: TRBJ1-5
D gene: NA
clone size: NA
V gene: TRBV14
CDR3 DNA: TGTGCCAGTTATCAGCCCCAGCATTTT
CDR3 protein: CASYQPQHF

J gene: TRBJ2-2
D gene: NA
clone size: many
V gene: TRBV15
CDR3 DNA: TGTGCCACCAGCAGAGACGTCATTCGGTCAGGCTGGAACACCGGGGAGCTGTTTTTT
CDR3 protein: CATSRDVIRSGWNTGELFF

J gene: TRBJ1-2
D gene: TRBD1
clone size: NA
V gene: TRBV4-1
CDR3 DNA: TGCGCCAGCAGCCAACTTGCAGGGGGCAACTATGGCTACACCTTC
CDR3 protein: CASSQLAGGNYGYTF

J gene: TRBJ2-1
D gene: TRBD2
clone size: many
V gene: TRBV11-1
CDR3 DNA: TGTGCCAGCAGCGAGACCGGGACTAGCGGGCAGTCCCTATACAATGAGCAGTTCTTC
CDR3 protein: CASSETGTSGQSLYNEQFF

J gene: TRBJ2-5
D gene: TRBD2
clone size: NA
V gene: TRBV10-3
CDR3 DNA: TGTGCCATCAGTGGGGAACAGGGACTAGCGGGGGAAGAGACCCAGTACTTC
CDR3 protein: CAISGEQGLAGEETQYF

J gene: TRBJ1-2
D gene: TRBD1
clone size: NA
V gene: TRBV12-3/TRBV12-4
CDR3 DNA: TGTGCCAGCAGTTTAGGCAGGGGGACGATTGATGGCTACACCTTC
CDR3 protein: CASSLGRGTIDGYTF

J gene: TRBJ2-7
D gene: NA
clone size: NA
V gene: TRBV3-1
CDR3 DNA: TGTGCCAGCAGCCAAATGGCAGGGGAATCCTACGAGCAGTACTTC
CDR3 protein: CASSQMAGESYEQYF

J gene: TRBJ1-1
D gene: NA
clone size: many
V gene: TRBV4-3
CDR3 DNA: TGCGCCAGCAGCCGAACGGGACAAACTGAAGCTTTCTTT
CDR3 protein: CASSRTGQTEAFF

J gene: TRBJ2-7
D gene: TRBD1
clone size: few
V gene: TRBV4-1
CDR3 DNA: TGCGCCAGCAGCCAAGATTTGACAGGGAACGCCTACGAGCAGTACTTC
CDR3 protein: CASSQDLTGNAYEQYF

J gene: TRBJ2-1
D gene: TRBD2
clone size: few
V gene: TRBV7-3
CDR3 DNA: TGTGCCAGCAGCCCCGGGGGTTGGGCGGGAGCTAGGAATGAGCAGTTCTTC
CDR3 protein: CASSPGGWAGARNEQFF

J gene: TRBJ2-1
D gene: TRBD2
clone size: many
V gene: TRBV11-2
CDR3 DNA: TGTGCCAGCAGCTTAGTGACTAGCGGGACCGGCAAGAACTACAATGAGCAGTTCTTC
CDR3 protein: CASSLVTSGTGKNYNEQFF

J gene: TRBJ1-5
D gene: NA
clone size: many
V gene: TRBV20-1
CDR3 DNA: TGCAGTGCCCGAGGACAGTTCGGTCAGCCCCAGCATTTT
CDR3 protein: CSARGQFGQPQHF

J gene: TRBJ2-2
D gene: TRBD1
clone size: few
V gene: TRBV14
CDR3 DNA: TGTGCCAGCAGCCAAGTCTGGGACAGGGCAACCGGGGAGCTGTTTTTT
CDR3 protein: CASSQVWDRATGELFF

J gene: TRBJ1-2
D gene: NA
clone size: many
V gene: TRBV29-1
CDR3 DNA: TGCAGCGTTGAAGGAGTGGAGCGGGCGGGTGGCTACACCTTC
CDR3 protein: CSVEGVERAGGYTF

J gene: TRBJ2-3
D gene: NA
clone size: NA
V gene: TRBV7-3
CDR3 DNA: TGTGCCAGCAGTTTGCCCCCGGACCATACGCAGTATTTT
CDR3 protein: CASSLPPDHTQYF

J gene: TRBJ2-1
D gene: NA
clone size: NA
V gene: TRBV25-1
CDR3 DNA: TGTGCCAGCAGTGAAGGCTGGTTTGACAATGAGCAGTTCTTC
CDR3 protein: CASSEGWFDNEQFF

J gene: TRBJ2-1
D gene: NA
clone size: NA
V gene: TRBV3-1
CDR3 DNA: TGTGCCAGCAGCCAAGATCTGAGGCACGGTGAGCAGTTCTTC
CDR3 protein: CASSQDLRHGEQFF